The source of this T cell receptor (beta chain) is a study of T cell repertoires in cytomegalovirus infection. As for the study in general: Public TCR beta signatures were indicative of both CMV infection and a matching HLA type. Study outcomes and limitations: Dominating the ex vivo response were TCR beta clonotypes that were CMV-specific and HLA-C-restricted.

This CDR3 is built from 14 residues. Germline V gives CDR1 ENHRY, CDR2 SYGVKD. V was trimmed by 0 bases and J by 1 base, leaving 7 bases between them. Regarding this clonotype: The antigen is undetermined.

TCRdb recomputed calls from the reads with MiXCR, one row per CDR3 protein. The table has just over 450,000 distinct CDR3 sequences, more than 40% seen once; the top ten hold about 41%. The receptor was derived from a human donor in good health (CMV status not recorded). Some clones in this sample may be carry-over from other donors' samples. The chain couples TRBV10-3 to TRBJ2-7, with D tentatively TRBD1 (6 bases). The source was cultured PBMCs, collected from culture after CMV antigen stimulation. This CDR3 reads CAISESGQSYEQYF. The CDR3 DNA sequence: TGTGCCATCAGTGAGTCCGGACAGTCCTACGAGCAGTACTTC.